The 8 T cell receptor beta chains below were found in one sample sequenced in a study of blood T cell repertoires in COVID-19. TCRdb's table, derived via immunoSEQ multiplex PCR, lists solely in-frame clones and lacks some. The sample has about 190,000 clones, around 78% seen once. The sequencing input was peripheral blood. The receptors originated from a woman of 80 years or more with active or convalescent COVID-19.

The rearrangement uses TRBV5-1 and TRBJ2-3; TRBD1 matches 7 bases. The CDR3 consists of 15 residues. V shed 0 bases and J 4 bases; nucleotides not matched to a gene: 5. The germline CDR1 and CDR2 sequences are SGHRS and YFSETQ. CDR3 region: CASSLGQGTADTQYF. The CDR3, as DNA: TGCGCCAGCAGCTTGGGACAGGGTACTGCAGATACGCAGTATTTT. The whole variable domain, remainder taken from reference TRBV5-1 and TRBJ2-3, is KAGVTQTPRYLIKTRGQQVTLSCSPISGHRSVSWYQQTPGQGLQFLFEYFSETQRNKGNFPGRFSGRQFSNSRSEMNVSTLELGDSALYLCASSLGQGTADTQYFGPGTRLTVL.

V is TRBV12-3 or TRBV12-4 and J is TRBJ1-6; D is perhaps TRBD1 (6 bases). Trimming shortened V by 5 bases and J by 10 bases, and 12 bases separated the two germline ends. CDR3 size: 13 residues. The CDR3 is CASSLRGRSPLHF. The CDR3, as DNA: TGTGCCAGCAGTCTCAGGGGTAGGTCACCCCTCCACTTT.

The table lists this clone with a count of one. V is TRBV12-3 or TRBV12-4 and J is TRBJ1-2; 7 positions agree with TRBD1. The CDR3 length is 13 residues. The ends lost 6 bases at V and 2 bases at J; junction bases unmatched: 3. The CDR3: CASRSTGNYGYTF. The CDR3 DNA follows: TGTGCCAGCAGATCGACAGGGAACTATGGCTACACCTTC.

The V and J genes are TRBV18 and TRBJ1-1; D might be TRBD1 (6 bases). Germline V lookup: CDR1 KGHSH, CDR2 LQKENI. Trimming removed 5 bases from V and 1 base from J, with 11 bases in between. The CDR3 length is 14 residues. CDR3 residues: CASSLQGPNTEAFF. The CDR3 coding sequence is TGTGCCAGCTCATTACAGGGCCCGAACACTGAAGCTTTCTTT.

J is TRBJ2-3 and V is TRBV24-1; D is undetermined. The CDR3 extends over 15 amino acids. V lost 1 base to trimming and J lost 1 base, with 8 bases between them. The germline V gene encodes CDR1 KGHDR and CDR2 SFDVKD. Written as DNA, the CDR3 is TGTGCCACCAGTGATTTTTTTACAGGCACAGATACGCAGTATTTT. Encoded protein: CATSDFFTGTDTQYF.

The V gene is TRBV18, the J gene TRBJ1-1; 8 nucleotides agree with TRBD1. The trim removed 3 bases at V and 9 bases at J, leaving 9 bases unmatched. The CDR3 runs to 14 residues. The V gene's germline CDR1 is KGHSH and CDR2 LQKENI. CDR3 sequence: CASSPLLQGEKAFF. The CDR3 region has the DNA TGTGCCAGCTCACCGTTATTACAGGGGGAAAAAGCTTTCTTT. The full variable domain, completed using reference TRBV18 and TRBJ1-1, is NAGVMQNPRHLVRRRGQEARLRCSPMKGHSHVYWYRQLPEEGLKFMVYLQKENIIDESGMPKERFSAEFPKEGPSILRIQQVVRGDSAAYFCASSPLLQGEKAFFGQGTRLTVV.

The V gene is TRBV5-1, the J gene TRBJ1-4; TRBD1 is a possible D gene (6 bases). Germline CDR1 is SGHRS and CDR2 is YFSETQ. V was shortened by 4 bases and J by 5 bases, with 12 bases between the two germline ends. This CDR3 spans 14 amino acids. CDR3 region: CASSVTGDNEKLFF. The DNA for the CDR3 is TGCGCCAGCAGCGTGACAGGTGACAATGAAAAACTGTTTTTT.

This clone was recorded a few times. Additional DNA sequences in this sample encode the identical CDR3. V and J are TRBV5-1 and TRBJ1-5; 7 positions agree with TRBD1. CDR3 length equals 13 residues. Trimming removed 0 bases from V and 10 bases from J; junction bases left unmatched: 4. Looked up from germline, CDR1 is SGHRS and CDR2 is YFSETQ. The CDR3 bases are TGCGCCAGCAGCTTGGGGCAGGGGGAACCCCAGCATTTT. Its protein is CASSLGQGEPQHF. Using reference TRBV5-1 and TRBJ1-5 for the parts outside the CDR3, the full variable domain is KAGVTQTPRYLIKTRGQQVTLSCSPISGHRSVSWYQQTPGQGLQFLFEYFSETQRNKGNFPGRFSGRQFSNSRSEMNVSTLELGDSALYLCASSLGQGEPQHFGDGTRLSIL.